This paragraph covers one T cell receptor (beta chain) sequence. Arm-PCR of CDR3 regions and iRepertoire HTBI primers were used to build TCR beta libraries. One entry per CDR3 protein results from TCRdb running MiXCR on the multiplex PCR reads. The sample includes a few hundred thousand distinct CDR3 sequences, over 9.5% seen only once; the top ten take around 18%. This sample is part of a study of regulatory T cells in long-lasting Graves disease. CDR3 length: 13 amino acids. V lost 7 bases, J lost 4 bases, and 3 bases stayed unmatched. Germline values: CDR1 KGHDR, CDR2 SFDVKD. Documented time point: newly diagnosed GD, antithyroid drugs for less than 3 months. Scientists built the TCR library using RNA that was extracted from PBMCs. Peripheral blood, 7 to 9.5 milliliters of it, was drawn into EDTA tubes. The data also belong to a second study, concerning T cells in Graves' hyperthyroidism and ophthalmopathy. That study adds: Lactation, pregnancy, other autoimmune disease or uncontrolled infection excluded patients. Orbital computed tomography and thyroid ultrasound, together with serum TRAb and thyroxine and clinical symptoms, were used for diagnoses.

The clonotype originates from a woman aged 18-35 years with Graves disease. The material sequenced was peripheral blood mononuclear cells (PBMCs), taken at new diagnosis, from a patient treated with antithyroid drugs. The chain employs TRBV24-1 and TRBJ1-1, with 9 nucleotides matching TRBD1. CDR3 coding DNA: TGTGCCACCAGACAGGGGGCAGGCACTGAAGCTTTCTTT. Protein product: CATRQGAGTEAFF.